These 10 T cell receptor beta chains were sequenced from one sample in a study of glioma-infiltrating T cells after dendritic cell vaccination. Produced via immunoSEQ multiplex PCR; TCRdb's table is partial and in-frame only. The table includes roughly 82,000 clones, around 90% detected once. The source material was blood, sampled before dendritic cell vaccination. Receptors were obtained from a human donor with glioblastoma.

The chain combines TRBV6-1 with TRBJ1-5, with 8 bases aligning to TRBD1. This CDR3 contains 14 residues. J lost 1 base, V lost 6 bases, and 2 bases had no gene match. Germline V CDR1 and CDR2: MNHNS, SASEGT. This CDR3 is CASRRTGSNQPQHF. The DNA of the CDR3 is TGTGCCAGCAGACGGACAGGGAGCAATCAGCCCCAGCATTTT.

The count of this clone is one. The gene calls are TRBV25-1 and TRBJ1-1; D uncertain. V dropped 10 bases and J dropped 3 bases, with 24 bases sitting between them. CDR3 size: 16 residues. In germline, CDR1 is MGHDK, CDR2 SYGVNS. The CDR3 here is CATRNIEGIGYTEAFF. CDR3 DNA: TGTGCCACCCGTAATATCGAGGGTATTGGATACACTGAAGCTTTCTTT.

This clone was observed a single time. The rearrangement uses TRBV19 and TRBJ1-4; D gene uncertain. V lost 4 bases and J lost 6, with 9 bases in between. Germline V gives CDR1 LNHDA, CDR2 SQIVND (reference sequence). The CDR3 spans 13 residues. CDR3 sequence reads: CASSTSTYEKLFF. The CDR3 DNA reads as TGTGCCAGTAGTACCTCTACTTATGAAAAACTGTTTTTT.

V usage is TRBV10-1 and J usage is TRBJ2-5; D uncertain. The DNA matches TRBJ2-7 better at its end, which makes the J call doubtful. CDR1 WNHNN and CDR2 SYGVQD come from the germline V gene (reference sequence). The CDR3 is 13 residues long. CDR3 nucleotides: TGCGCCAGCAGTGAGGCGGCAGCCTACGAGCAGTACTTC. This translates into CASSEAAAYEQYF.

The gene calls are TRBV29-1 and TRBJ1-1; D is perhaps TRBD1 (5 bases). V lost 7 bases and J lost 6, with 9 bases in between. The CDR3 runs 10 residues. Germline values: CDR1 SQVTM, CDR2 ANQGSEA. The CDR3 protein is CSALTAEAFF. The CDR3 DNA is TGCAGCGCCCTGACAGCTGAAGCTTTCTTT.

The J gene is TRBJ1-5, the V gene TRBV7-6, with TRBD1 as a possible D gene (5 bases). Germline CDR1 reads SGHVS; CDR2 reads FNYEAQ. The V end lost 5 bases, the J end lost 4 bases, and 9 bases lay between the germline ends. The length of the CDR3 is 13 residues. The DNA of the CDR3 is TGTGCCAGCAGCCAGGGTCTAAATCAGCCCCAGCATTTT. Its protein product is CASSQGLNQPQHF.

This sequence joins TRBV4-2 and TRBJ1-3, with D tentatively TRBD1 (5 bases). CDR1 is LGHNA, CDR2 YNFKEQ, per germline. This CDR3 comprises 16 residues. Trimming took off 0 bases at V and 3 bases at J, with 12 bases between the two ends. CDR3 residues: CASSQELTGGGNTIYF. The CDR3 region has the DNA TGTGCCAGCAGCCAAGAACTTACCGGGGGTGGAAACACCATATATTTT.

The chain couples TRBV19 to TRBJ1-2; D unresolved. Per germline, CDR1 LNHDA and CDR2 SQIVND (reference sequence). V shed 0 bases and J shed 4 bases, with 9 bases lying between them. This CDR3 comprises 14 residues. DNA for the CDR3: TGTGCCAGTAGTATAGACTCCGAGCGCTATGGCTACACCTTC. It is translated as CASSIDSERYGYTF.

V usage is TRBV29-1 and J usage is TRBJ2-3; 11 nucleotides agree with TRBD2. The V segment lost 6 bases and the J segment 0 bases; nucleotides outside the gene matches: 5. The CDR3 extends over 15 amino acids. Germline CDR1 and CDR2: SQVTM and ANQGSEA. This chain's CDR3 is CSVRGLAVSTDTQYF. Here the CDR3 DNA reads TGCAGCGTGAGGGGACTAGCGGTTAGCACAGATACGCAGTATTTT.

This clone was seen more than once but under ten times. The rearrangement links TRBV5-1 to TRBJ2-7, with 7 nucleotides matching TRBD2. V trimming: 4 bases; J trimming: 7 bases; junction bases outside the gene matches: 11. The germline gives CDR1 SGHRS, CDR2 YFSETQ. The CDR3 runs to 14 residues. The CDR3 bases are TGCGCCAGCAGCCCCGGGACGCAAGCGGGGGAGCAGTACTTC. Protein product: CASSPGTQAGEQYF.